These 20 T cell receptor beta chains share one sample of origin, sequenced in a study of T cells after yellow fever vaccination. TCRdb passed the 5' RACE reads through MiXCR, listing each CDR3 protein once. The sample has about 300,000 distinct CDR3 sequences, roughly 7% seen once. The sequences come from PBMCs, collected about 41 days after the first yellow fever vaccination. The receptors derive from a man between 18 and 35 years old who received the YFV17D yellow fever vaccine.

This chain uses TRBV7-9 with TRBJ2-1; perhaps TRBD2 as D (6 bases). Germline values: CDR1 SEHNR, CDR2 FQNEAQ (reference sequence). V lost 2 bases to trimming and J lost 9 bases, with 20 bases between them. The CDR3 contains 16 residues. Here the CDR3 DNA reads TGTGCCAGCAGCTTAAATGTTCAGGGAGGTTTGGGTGAGCAGTTCTTC. This translates into CASSLNVQGGLGEQFF.

Points on this clonotype: Compared with germline, one end of the junction differs, possibly owing to a read error. This chain uses TRBV14 with TRBJ2-4; D perhaps matches TRBD2 (5 bases). Per the germline V gene, CDR1 is SGHDN and CDR2 is FVKESK. The CDR3 is made up of 16 amino acids. CDR3 in DNA: TGTGTCAGCACCTCAATTGACGGGATTAACAAAAACATTCAGTACTTC. This gives the protein CVSTSIDGINKNIQYF.

There are many counts of this clonotype. The rearrangement uses TRBV4-1 and TRBJ2-3; tentative D call: TRBD1 (6 bases). The CDR3 covers 15 residues. Germline V gives CDR1 MGHRA, CDR2 YSYEKL. The V end was cut by 4 bases, the J end by 2 bases, with 13 bases between. This CDR3 reads CASSLVWGLTDTQYF. The CDR3 DNA reads TGCGCCAGCAGCCTTGTGTGGGGGCTCACAGATACGCAGTATTTT.

The CDR3 region is CASSSAGLRSTDTQYF. CDR3 nucleotides: TGTGCCAGCAGCTCTGCCGGACTGAGGAGCACAGATACGCAGTATTTT. This sequence joins TRBV5-6 and TRBJ2-3; D might be TRBD2 (5 bases). Per germline, CDR1 SGHDT and CDR2 YYEEEE. This CDR3 has 16 amino acids. Trimming shortened V by 3 bases and J by 0 bases, and 14 bases separated the two germline ends.

In its sample, this clonotype was seen a few times. The V and J genes are TRBV6-5 and TRBJ2-3, with 9 bases aligning to TRBD1. Germline V gene lookup returns CDR1 MNHEY and CDR2 SVGAGI. The CDR3 is made up of 17 amino acids. With 2 bases clipped from V and 4 bases from J, the junction kept 10 bases outside the gene matches. The CDR3 loop is CASSYPKGQGRSDTQYF. The CDR3, as DNA: TGTGCCAGCAGTTACCCCAAGGGACAGGGTCGCTCAGATACGCAGTATTTT.

The chain has TRBV19 and TRBJ2-7; 9 nucleotides match TRBD1. With 6 bases clipped from V and 6 bases from J, the junction kept 6 bases outside the gene matches. Germline V CDR1 and CDR2: LNHDA, SQIVND (reference sequence). This CDR3 is 13 amino acids long. CDR3: CASRGTGRSEQYF. CDR3 DNA: TGTGCCAGTAGAGGGACAGGGAGGTCCGAGCAGTACTTC.

This clonotype was observed many times. The genes are TRBV5-1 and TRBJ2-3; unclear D gene. Trimming cost V 3 bases and J 4 bases, with 21 bases left between them. The CDR3 is 17 amino acids. Germline lookup yields CDR1 SGHRS and CDR2 YFSETQ. DNA for the CDR3: TGCGCCAGCAGCTCGACGTATACCCGACCCCGGGCAGATACGCAGTATTTT. It encodes CASSSTYTRPRADTQYF. Complete variable domain (other parts from reference TRBV5-1 and TRBJ2-3): KAGVTQTPRYLIKTRGQQVTLSCSPISGHRSVSWYQQTPGQGLQFLFEYFSETQRNKGNFPGRFSGRQFSNSRSEMNVSTLELGDSALYLCASSSTYTRPRADTQYFGPGTRLTVL.

The chain links TRBV14 to TRBJ1-3; D is unresolved. V gave up 1 base and J gave up 3 bases, with 7 bases separating them. Germline CDR1 SGHDN, CDR2 FVKESK. The CDR3 loop spans 14 amino acids. CDR3: CASSQGDFGNTIYF. CDR3 DNA sequence: TGTGCCAGCAGCCAAGGGGATTTTGGAAACACCATATATTTT.

This clonotype was picked up a small number of times. V gene TRBV7-6 combines with J gene TRBJ1-1, with TRBD1 matching 9 bases. The germline V gene encodes CDR1 SGHVS and CDR2 FNYEAQ. The CDR3 runs to 14 residues. Germline trimming cut 2 bases from V and 5 bases from J; bases unmatched to any gene: 3. CDR3 nucleotide sequence: TGTGCCAGCAGCTTAACCGGGACAGGGACTGAAGCTTTCTTT. Translation gives CASSLTGTGTEAFF.

There are many counts of this clonotype. V gene TRBV11-1 combines with J gene TRBJ2-1; 15 bases align to TRBD2. CDR3 length: 20 amino acids. Per the germline V gene, CDR1 is SGHAT and CDR2 is FQDESV (reference sequence). The junction had 12 bases not matched to a gene; V was cut back by 6 bases and J by 0 bases. CDR3 in DNA: TGTGCCAGCAGGCAGGGGACTAGCGGGGGGCCCGGGAGCTCCTACAATGAGCAGTTCTTC. This gives the protein CASRQGTSGGPGSSYNEQFF.

The sample holds a few counts of this clonotype. V usage is TRBV7-9 and J usage is TRBJ2-5; no firm D call. Trimming pared 4 bases from V and 5 bases from J, leaving 11 bases between. Germline V gene lookup returns CDR1 SEHNR and CDR2 FQNEAQ (reference sequence). This CDR3 contains 13 residues. The CDR3 DNA is TGTGCCAGCAGCTCGATTGGTCGCGAGACCCAGTACTTC. It specifies CASSSIGRETQYF.

This sequence joins TRBV13 and TRBJ1-6; TRBD1 matches 7 bases. Unmatched junction bases numbered 6, after V lost 4 bases and J lost 3 bases. Germline assignment: CDR1 PRHDT and CDR2 FYEKMQ (reference sequence). This CDR3 spans 16 amino acids. CDR3 loop: CASSSASGGYNSPLHF. The CDR3 nucleotides read TGTGCCAGCAGCTCAGCATCAGGGGGCTATAATTCACCCCTCCACTTT.

This clonotype was counted only a few times. The V call is TRBV5-1, the J call TRBJ2-7; D remains unclear. Germline loops: CDR1 SGHRS, CDR2 YFSETQ. Between the trimmed V and J ends, which lost 4 bases and 7 bases, there was a span of 15 bases. The length of the CDR3 is 13 residues. The CDR3 sequence is CASSQDGPQEQYF. Written as DNA, the CDR3 is TGCGCCAGCAGCCAGGACGGGCCTCAGGAGCAGTACTTC.

This clonotype was picked up many times. This chain uses TRBV6-2 or TRBV6-3 with TRBJ1-1, with D uncertain. CDR1 is MNHEY, CDR2 SVGEGT, per germline. The CDR3 spans 11 residues. V lost 6 bases, J lost 2 bases, and 4 bases lay in between. CDR3 sequence: CASRHNTEAFF. For the CDR3, the DNA is TGTGCCAGCAGGCACAACACTGAAGCTTTCTTT.

This chain joins TRBV6-1 and TRBJ1-1; 10 bases are shared with TRBD1. Germline V gene sequence: CDR1 MNHNS, CDR2 SASEGT. Trimming cost V 7 bases and J 6 bases; bases outside gene matches: 8. The CDR3 spans 14 residues. The chain's CDR3 is CASTGQGGKSEAFF. The CDR3 DNA sequence: TGTGCCAGCACCGGACAGGGGGGAAAATCTGAAGCTTTCTTT.

With regard to this clonotype: It may be a read error: a sequence one base away is much more abundant. V is TRBV12-3 or TRBV12-4 and J is TRBJ1-5, with D uncertain. The CDR3 is 12 residues long. The CDR3 protein is CASSSMNHPQHF. The CDR3 DNA sequence: TGTGCCAGCAGTTCAATGAATCACCCCCAGCATTTT.

This clonotype came up a few times. The chain links TRBV11-1 to TRBJ1-1; TRBD1 matches 8 bases. This CDR3 has 15 amino acids. V gave up 3 bases and J gave up 6 bases; unmatched junction bases: 9. Germline values: CDR1 SGHAT, CDR2 FQDESV (reference sequence). CDR3 bases: TGTGCCAGCAGCTTGAGACAGGGGAAAAGTTCTGAAGCTTTCTTT. Encoded protein: CASSLRQGKSSEAFF.

The gene calls are TRBV20-1 and TRBJ2-5; 9 bases map to TRBD1. This CDR3 region has 14 residues. CDR1 DFQATT and CDR2 SNEGSKA come from the germline V gene (reference sequence). Trimming took 5 bases from V and 4 from J; bases not matched to a gene: 8. Here the CDR3 reads CSADGTGSIETQYF. CDR3 sequence (DNA): TGCAGTGCTGACGGGACAGGGTCGATAGAGACCCAGTACTTC.

This clonotype occurred a few times. The V gene is TRBV10-3, the J gene TRBJ2-3, with unresolved D. From germline, CDR1 is ENHRY and CDR2 SYGVKD. The CDR3 length is 10 residues. Trimming took off 8 bases at V and 5 bases at J, with 5 bases between the two ends. The CDR3 DNA is TGTGCCATCGGTGGAGATACGCAGTATTTT. Protein product: CAIGGDTQYF.

This sequence joins TRBV6-2 or TRBV6-3 and TRBJ1-5, with D unclear. This CDR3 spans 15 amino acids. Germline loops: CDR1 MNHEY, CDR2 SVGEGT. V was pared by 2 bases and J by 0 bases, with 8 bases between. The CDR3: CASSYAQISNQPQHF. In nucleotides, the CDR3 is TGTGCCAGCAGTTACGCACAGATTAGCAATCAGCCCCAGCATTTT.